The clone carrying this T cell receptor (beta chain) was found a few times. This record belongs to a study of shared clonotypes between healthy human individuals. Clones were sequenced by immunoSEQ multiplex PCR, and TCRdb holds only the in-frame ones, with some missing. The sample has some 500,000 clones, 79% seen once. The germline V gene encodes CDR1 MNHNS and CDR2 SASEGT. J gave up 6 bases and V 6 bases, and 5 bases lay outside the gene matches. The CDR3 runs 13 residues. The chain recombines TRBV6-1 with TRBJ2-4; 7 nucleotides match TRBD2. The receptor's source is a middle-aged woman in good health. Some clones in this sample may be carry-over from other donors' samples. The sequenced sample was PBMCs. CDR3 loop: CASRVPGGNIQYF. The CDR3, as DNA: TGTGCCAGCAGGGTGCCGGGGGGAAACATTCAGTACTTC.